One sample yielded the 3 T cell receptor beta chains listed below, sequenced in a study of T-cell memory formation after mild COVID-19. TCRdb re-derived calls from the 5' RACE reads in MiXCR, one entry per CDR3 protein. The sample records around 49,000 distinct CDR3 sequences, 27% being singletons. Sequencing input: PBMCs or a T cell subset sorted from them (not recorded which). The receptors stem from a man aged 18 to 30 who had mild COVID-19 (a few samples of this study predate the infection). Cell type and time point are not known.

The V gene is TRBV4-3, the J gene TRBJ2-3; maybe TRBD1 (5 bases). V was pared by 0 bases and J by 5 bases, with 18 bases between. Per the germline V gene, CDR1 is LGHNA and CDR2 is YSLEER. The CDR3 loop spans 17 amino acids. The DNA of the CDR3 is TGCGCCAGCAGCCAAGAGGGGCACACCACCCTCGGAGATACGCAGTATTTT. Its translation: CASSQEGHTTLGDTQYF.

The CDR3 loop reads CSARAWTSGGTYNEQFF. In nucleotides, the CDR3 is TGCAGTGCTAGAGCCTGGACTAGCGGGGGCACTTACAATGAGCAGTTCTTC. The V and J genes are TRBV20-1 and TRBJ2-1; 13 bases match TRBD2. This CDR3 spans 17 amino acids. From germline, CDR1 is DFQATT and CDR2 SNEGSKA (reference sequence). The V gene end was trimmed by 1 base and the J gene end by 4 bases; junction bases not matched to a gene: 7.

This sequence joins TRBV7-9 and TRBJ1-1; D uncertain. V was clipped by 1 base and J by 3 bases, with 9 bases between them. This CDR3 contains 14 residues. The V gene's germline CDR1 is SEHNR and CDR2 FQNEAQ (reference sequence). In DNA form, the CDR3 reads TGTGCCAGCAGCTTAGAACGGTGGGACACTGAAGCTTTCTTT. It codes for CASSLERWDTEAFF.